Here is one T cell receptor beta chain with its context. Its specificity is unknown. These data come from a study of T cells after yellow fever vaccination. Study overall: In the case of low-cell-number fractions, SMART-Seq v4 Ultra Low Input was used for preparation. Findings and caveats of the study: Weaker in magnitude, the secondary response showed a faster peak on day 5 versus 15. A small proportion of clonotypes was detected in both the CD4 and CD8 compartments.

Synthesis of TCR cDNA relied on 5'RACE template switching, which attached a universal primer site and UMIs. Each CDR3 protein is one row after TCRdb ran MiXCR on the 5' RACE reads. Of 610,000 or so distinct CDR3 sequences detected, roughly 12% appear once; the ten largest clones hold just under 15%. The CDR3 spans 15 residues. The V end lost 2 bases, the J end lost 4 bases, and 12 bases lay between the germline ends. The chain links TRBV23-1 to TRBJ1-5; D not resolved. TRBV23-1 is sorted into the ORF group, with uncertain function. The starting material was PBMCs, obtained on the day of the yellow fever booster vaccination. The receptor was isolated from a man aged 30 to 45 who received the YFV17D yellow fever vaccine. CDR3 nucleotide sequence: TGCGCCAGCAGTCAACGGGATGCCGTTAATCAGCCCCAGCATTTT. Translating gives CASSQRDAVNQPQHF.